This TCR beta chain was identified in a study of beta chain features in type 1 diabetes. Study-wide points: For Type 1 diabetes patients, all four CD4+ subsets carried TCRB CDR3s that were moderately but significantly shorter. Patients' naive, central memory and Treg TCRB repertoires seemed closer to one another than those of healthy donors. Because the template was cDNA, high-expressing cells might be over-represented.

Staining for CD45RO/CCR7/CD25/CD127/CD95/CD27 allowed sorting of CD4+ naive, central memory, regulatory and stem cell-like memory cells. The CDR3 has 18 amino acids. Trimming cost V 1 base and J 0 bases, with 13 bases left between them. The germline V gene encodes CDR1 MNHNS and CDR2 SASEGT. On this clone itself: Its antigen remains unknown.

Every isolated RNA sample was fully reverse transcribed, so sequencing captured expressed TCRB transcripts. Sequencing was performed with immunoSEQ multiplex PCR; in TCRdb, only in-frame clones are kept and a portion is missing. The sample holds about 740,000 clones, roughly an eighth seen once. This chain links TRBV6-1 with TRBJ2-6, with D possibly TRBD1 on 5 matching bases. The sequenced sample consisted of naive CD4+ T cells from blood. The clonotype comes from a man younger than 30 with type 1 diabetes. Here the CDR3 reads CASSEVTGRLSGANVLTF. CDR3 bases: TGTGCCAGCAGTGAAGTCACAGGCCGCCTCTCTGGGGCCAACGTCCTGACTTTC.